This entry is about one T cell receptor beta chain. What it recognizes is unknown. The sample is drawn from a study of T cell responses to AZD1222 COVID-19 vaccine. General study findings and limits: The study reported that nearly half of spike-specific TCRs target unmutated variant regions. Two AZD1222 doses significantly raised spike-specific TCR breadth and depth over controls. Baseline testing showed seropositivity in only six AZD1222 recipients.

TCRdb's copy holds only in-frame clones and misses some; the assay was immunoSEQ multiplex PCR. The sample records 92,000 or so clones, 80% to 90% being singletons. J gave up 6 bases and V 2 bases, and 6 bases lay outside the gene matches. From germline, CDR1 is SGHTA and CDR2 FQGTGA. This CDR3 spans 15 amino acids. The rearrangement uses TRBV7-3 and TRBJ1-1, with 10 bases lining up with TRBD1. The material sequenced was peripheral blood, taken on day 0 of AZD1222 vaccination. This receptor was taken from an adult in good health. Written as DNA, the CDR3 is TGTGCCAGCAGCTTAGGAGGGACAGGGGTTTCTGAAGCTTTCTTT. It translates to CASSLGGTGVSEAFF. The variable domain in full, completed from reference TRBV7-3 and TRBJ1-1, reads GAGVSQTPSNKVTEKGKYVELRCDPISGHTALYWYRQSLGQGPEFLIYFQGTGAADDSGLPNDRFFAVRPEGSVSTLKIQRTERGDSAVYLCASSLGGTGVSEAFFGQGTRLTVV.